Listed here are 9 T cell receptor beta chains from one sample, sequenced in a study of PD-L1 blockade in urothelial cancer. The assay was immunoSEQ multiplex PCR, and TCRdb's table has in-frame clones only and misses some. The table includes about 80,000 clones, about 90% detected once. The source was PBMCs, collected around atezolizumab (anti-PD-L1) treatment. The receptors come from a woman in her 70s with urothelial cancer.

This clone was counted a single time. The same CDR3 can be traced to other DNA sequences in this sample. The chain combines TRBV9 with TRBJ2-3; D is unresolved. Looked up from germline, CDR1 is SGDLS and CDR2 is YYNGEE. The CDR3 contains 14 residues. Trimming removed 2 bases at V and 1 base at J, with 8 bases between. The CDR3 DNA follows: TGTGCCAGCAGCGTCGTTTCGGGCACAGATACGCAGTATTTT. It translates to CASSVVSGTDTQYF.

The count of this clone is one. The rearrangement links TRBV6-5 to TRBJ2-7, with unresolved D. The CDR3 spans 13 residues. Germline V gives CDR1 MNHEY, CDR2 SVGAGI. V was pared by 6 bases and J by 0 bases, with 9 bases between. In DNA, the CDR3 is TGTGCCAGCAGACAGTTAATCTCCTACGAGCAGTACTTC. Protein sequence: CASRQLISYEQYF.

This rearrangement joins TRBV30 to TRBJ2-2, with unresolved D. The CDR3 has 15 amino acids. CDR1 is GTSNPN, CDR2 SVGIG, per germline (reference sequence). The V end was cut by 2 bases, the J end by 1 base, with 11 bases between. This CDR3 is CAWSFQAVNTGELFF. CDR3 DNA sequence: TGTGCCTGGAGTTTCCAGGCTGTGAACACCGGGGAGCTGTTTTTT.

CDR3 sequence (DNA): TGTGCCTCAAGCTTATTCAGCGGGGGCGGGATACAAGAGACCCAGTACTTC. Translation gives CASSLFSGGGIQETQYF. The J gene is TRBJ2-5, the V gene TRBV7-2; 8 bases match TRBD2. Germline V lookup: CDR1 SGHTA, CDR2 FQGNSA. V shed 11 bases, J shed 2 bases, and the junction held 19 bases outside the gene matches. The CDR3 is 17 residues long.

The rearrangement links TRBV19 to TRBJ1-5; D unresolved. CDR3 length: 16 amino acids. Trimming stripped 1 base from V and 0 bases from J, with 10 bases between. Germline V gene data show CDR1 as LNHDA and CDR2 as SQIVND (reference sequence). The CDR3 coding sequence is TGTGCCAGTAGTATAGGGGCAGCTAATAGCAATCAGCCCCAGCATTTT. Its translation: CASSIGAANSNQPQHF.

This chain uses TRBV6-1 with TRBJ1-5, with 7 bases aligning to TRBD1. V gave up 4 bases and J gave up 5 bases; unmatched junction bases: 5. The CDR3 has 14 amino acids. Per the germline V gene, CDR1 is MNHNS and CDR2 is SASEGT. CDR3 region: CASSAGQAYQPQHF. DNA of the CDR3: TGTGCCAGCAGTGCCGGACAGGCCTATCAGCCCCAGCATTTT.

This clone was picked up a small number of times. The chain links TRBV9 to TRBJ1-2, with D possibly being TRBD1 (6 bases). The ends were cut back, 1 base at V and 4 bases at J, with 8 bases in the middle. CDR1 and CDR2 from the germline V gene are SGDLS and YYNGEE. This CDR3 comprises 13 residues. The CDR3 region is CASSVQGSYGYTF. CDR3 in DNA: TGTGCCAGCAGCGTACAGGGGAGCTATGGCTACACCTTC. Using reference TRBV9 and TRBJ1-2 for the parts outside the CDR3, the full variable domain is DSGVTQTPKHLITATGQRVTLRCSPRSGDLSVYWYQQSLDQGLQFLIQYYNGEERAKGNILERFSAQQFPDLHSELNLSSLELGDSALYFCASSVQGSYGYTFGSGTRLTVV.

The V gene is TRBV2, the J gene TRBJ2-3; TRBD1 agrees at 10 bases. V lost 3 bases and J lost 10; bases outside the gene matches: 7. Germline CDR1 is SNHLY and CDR2 is FYNNEI. The CDR3 has 14 residues. CDR3: CASSDRTGGFSQYF. In DNA form, the CDR3 reads TGTGCCAGCAGTGACCGGACAGGGGGTTTCTCGCAGTATTTT.

The chain recombines TRBV18 with TRBJ2-7, with D tentatively TRBD1 (6 bases). Per the germline V gene, CDR1 is KGHSH and CDR2 is LQKENI. The germline V and J ends were trimmed by 4 bases and 1 base, with 14 bases remaining between them. This CDR3 has 15 amino acids. CDR3 nucleotide sequence: TGTGCCAGCTCACAAATCCGGGACACTTCCTACGAGCAGTACTTC. Residues: CASSQIRDTSYEQYF.